This record concerns one T cell receptor (beta chain) sequence. The antigen is unknown. The entry originates in a study of response to subunit inactivated influenza vaccine. Study results and limitations: Researchers suggested that each seasonal influenza vaccination recruits few new T cells.

TCRdb re-called the RT-PCR reads through MiXCR, storing one row per CDR3 protein. This sample carries roughly 500,000 distinct CDR3 sequences, 15% to 20% of them seen once, and the ten largest clones take 2.5% to 3.5%. This CDR3 region has 12 residues. Trimming left V 3 bases short and J 4 bases short, with 7 bases between. CDR1 DFQATT and CDR2 SNEGSKA come from the germline V gene (reference sequence). The TCR comes from a man in his fifties or sixties who received an inactivated influenza vaccine. The chain is built from TRBV20-1 and TRBJ1-5; D remains unclear. The material sequenced was CD4+ T cells sorted from PBMCs, taken less than 30 months after vaccination. Here the CDR3 DNA reads TGCAGTGCTAGGCAAATGAATCAGCCCCAGCATTTT. Amino acids: CSARQMNQPQHF.